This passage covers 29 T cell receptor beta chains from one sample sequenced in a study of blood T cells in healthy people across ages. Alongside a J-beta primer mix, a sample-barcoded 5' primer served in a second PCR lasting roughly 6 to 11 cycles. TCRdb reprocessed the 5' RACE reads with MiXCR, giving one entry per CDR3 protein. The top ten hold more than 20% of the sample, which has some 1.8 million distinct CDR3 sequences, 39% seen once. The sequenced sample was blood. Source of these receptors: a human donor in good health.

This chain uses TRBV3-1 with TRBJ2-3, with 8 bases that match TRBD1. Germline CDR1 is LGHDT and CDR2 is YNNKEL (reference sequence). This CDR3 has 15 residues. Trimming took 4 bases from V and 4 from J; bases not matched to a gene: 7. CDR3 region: CASSPWQGASDTQYF. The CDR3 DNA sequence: TGTGCCAGCAGCCCGTGGCAGGGGGCTTCAGATACGCAGTATTTT.

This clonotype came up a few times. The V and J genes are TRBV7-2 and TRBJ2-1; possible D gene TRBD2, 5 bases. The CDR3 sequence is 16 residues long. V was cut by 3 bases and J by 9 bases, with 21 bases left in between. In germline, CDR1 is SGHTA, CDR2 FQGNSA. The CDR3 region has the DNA TGTGCCAGCAGCTTGTCCTCCTTCCCTAGCATAGGTGAGCAGTTCTTC. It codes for CASSLSSFPSIGEQFF. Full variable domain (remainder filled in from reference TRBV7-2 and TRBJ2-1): GAGVSQSPSNKVTEKGKDVELRCDPISGHTALYWYRQSLGQGLEFLIYFQGNSAPDKSGLPSDRFSAERTGGSVSTLTIQRTQQEDSAVYLCASSLSSFPSIGEQFFGPGTRLTVL.

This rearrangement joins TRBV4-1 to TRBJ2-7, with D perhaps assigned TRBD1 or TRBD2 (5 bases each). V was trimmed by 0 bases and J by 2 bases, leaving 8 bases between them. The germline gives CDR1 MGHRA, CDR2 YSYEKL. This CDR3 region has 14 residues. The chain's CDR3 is CASSQEGDPYEQYF. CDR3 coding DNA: TGCGCCAGCAGCCAAGAGGGGGACCCCTACGAGCAGTACTTC.

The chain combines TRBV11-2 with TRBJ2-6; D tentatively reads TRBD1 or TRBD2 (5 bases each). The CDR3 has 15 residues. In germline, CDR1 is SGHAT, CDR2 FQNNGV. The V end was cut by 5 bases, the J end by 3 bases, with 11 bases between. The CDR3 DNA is TGTGCCAGCAGCAGGGACGACTTTGGGGCCAACGTCCTGACTTTC. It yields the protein CASSRDDFGANVLTF.

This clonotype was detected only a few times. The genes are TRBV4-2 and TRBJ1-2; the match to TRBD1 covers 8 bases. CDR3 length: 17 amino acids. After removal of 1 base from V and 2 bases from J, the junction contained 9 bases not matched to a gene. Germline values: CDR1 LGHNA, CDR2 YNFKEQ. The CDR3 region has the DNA TGTGCCAGCAGCCAAGGTATTTCCGGGACAGGAAACTATGGCTACACCTTC. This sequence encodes CASSQGISGTGNYGYTF.

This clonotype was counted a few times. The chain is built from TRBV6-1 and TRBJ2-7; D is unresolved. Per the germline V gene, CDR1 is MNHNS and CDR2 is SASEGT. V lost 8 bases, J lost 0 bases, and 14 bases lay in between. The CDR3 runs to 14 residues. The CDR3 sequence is CASEMTLSSYEQYF. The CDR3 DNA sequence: TGTGCCAGCGAAATGACCCTGAGCTCCTACGAGCAGTACTTC.

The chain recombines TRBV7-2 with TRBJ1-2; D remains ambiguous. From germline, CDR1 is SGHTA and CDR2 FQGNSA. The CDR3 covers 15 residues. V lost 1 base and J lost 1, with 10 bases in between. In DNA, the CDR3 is TGTGCCAGCAGCTTAGTTGCGCAGCATAACTATGGCTACACCTTC. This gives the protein CASSLVAQHNYGYTF.

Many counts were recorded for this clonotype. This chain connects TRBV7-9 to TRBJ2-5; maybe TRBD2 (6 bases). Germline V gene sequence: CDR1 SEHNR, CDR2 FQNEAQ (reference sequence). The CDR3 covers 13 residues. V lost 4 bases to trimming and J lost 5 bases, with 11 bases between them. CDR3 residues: CASSSAGRETQYF. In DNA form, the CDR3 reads TGTGCCAGCAGCTCGGCAGGGAGGGAGACCCAGTACTTC.

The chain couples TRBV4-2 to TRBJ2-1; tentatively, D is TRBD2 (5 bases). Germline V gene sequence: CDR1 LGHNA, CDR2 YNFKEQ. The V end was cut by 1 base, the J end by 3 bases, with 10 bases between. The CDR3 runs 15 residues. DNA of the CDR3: TGTGCCAGCAGCCAAGCCGGGAACCTCTACAATGAGCAGTTCTTC. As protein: CASSQAGNLYNEQFF.

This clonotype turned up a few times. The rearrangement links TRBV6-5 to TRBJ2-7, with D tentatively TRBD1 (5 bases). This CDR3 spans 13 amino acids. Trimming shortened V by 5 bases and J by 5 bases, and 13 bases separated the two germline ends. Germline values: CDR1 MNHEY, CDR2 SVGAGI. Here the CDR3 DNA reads TGTGCCAGCAGTCGCGACAGTCCCAACGAGCAGTACTTC. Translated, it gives CASSRDSPNEQYF.

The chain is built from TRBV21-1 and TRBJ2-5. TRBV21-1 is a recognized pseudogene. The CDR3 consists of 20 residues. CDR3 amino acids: CASSKMEEKMRRENQETQYF. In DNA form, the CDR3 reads TGTGCCAGCAGCAAAATGGAAGAAAAAATGAGACGAGAAAACCAAGAGACCCAGTACTTC.

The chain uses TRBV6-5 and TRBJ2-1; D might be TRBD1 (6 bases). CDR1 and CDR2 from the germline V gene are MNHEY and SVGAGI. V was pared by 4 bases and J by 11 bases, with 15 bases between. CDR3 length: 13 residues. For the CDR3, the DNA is TGTGCCAGCAGTTTTACAGGGTTCGATAAGCAGTTCTTC. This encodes CASSFTGFDKQFF.

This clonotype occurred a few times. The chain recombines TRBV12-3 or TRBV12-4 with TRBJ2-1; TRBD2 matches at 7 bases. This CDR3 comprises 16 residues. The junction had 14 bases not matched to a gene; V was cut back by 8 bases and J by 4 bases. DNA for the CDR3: TGTGCCAGCGGCCTACAAGCCGGGACTATTTACAATGAGCAGTTCTTC. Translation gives CASGLQAGTIYNEQFF.

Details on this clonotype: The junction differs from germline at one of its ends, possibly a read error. The CDR3: CASGFTGMTTEAFF. CDR3 DNA sequence: TGTGCCAGCGGCTTTACAGGGATGACTACCGAAGCTTTCTTT. The chain couples TRBV7-2 to TRBJ1-1; D is possibly TRBD1 (6 bases). The CDR3 length is 14 residues. Per germline, CDR1 SGHTA and CDR2 FQGNSA.

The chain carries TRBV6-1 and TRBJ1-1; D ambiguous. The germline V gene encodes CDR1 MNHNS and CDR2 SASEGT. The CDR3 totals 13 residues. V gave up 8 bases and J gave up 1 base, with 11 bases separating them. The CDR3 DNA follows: TGTGCCAGCCCCTTGGCTCGGAACACTGAAGCTTTCTTT. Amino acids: CASPLARNTEAFF.

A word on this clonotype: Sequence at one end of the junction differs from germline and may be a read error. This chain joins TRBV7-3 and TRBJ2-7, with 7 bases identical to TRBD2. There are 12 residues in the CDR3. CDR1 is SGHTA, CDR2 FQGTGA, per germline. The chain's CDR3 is CARSVQRGEQYF. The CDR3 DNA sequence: TGTGCCCGCAGCGTTCAGCGGGGTGAGCAGTACTTC.

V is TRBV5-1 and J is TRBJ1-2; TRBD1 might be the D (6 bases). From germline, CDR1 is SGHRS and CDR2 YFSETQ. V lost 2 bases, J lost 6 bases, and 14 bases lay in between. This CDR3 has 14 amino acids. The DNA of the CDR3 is TGCGCCAGCAGCTTCGGACAGAGGGTAGATGGCTACACCTTC. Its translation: CASSFGQRVDGYTF.

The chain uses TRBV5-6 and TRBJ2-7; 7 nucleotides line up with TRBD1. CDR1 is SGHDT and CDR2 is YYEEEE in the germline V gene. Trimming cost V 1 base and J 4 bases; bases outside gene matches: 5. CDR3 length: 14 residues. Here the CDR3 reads CASSLTGELYEQYF. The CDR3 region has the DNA TGTGCCAGCAGCTTGACAGGGGAGCTGTACGAGCAGTACTTC.

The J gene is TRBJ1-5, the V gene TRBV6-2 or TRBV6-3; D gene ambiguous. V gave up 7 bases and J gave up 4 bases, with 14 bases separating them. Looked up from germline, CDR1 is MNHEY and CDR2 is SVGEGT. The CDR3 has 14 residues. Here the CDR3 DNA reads TGTGCCAGCACCCCTCGGAGGGAAAATCAGCCCCAGCATTTT. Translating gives CASTPRRENQPQHF.

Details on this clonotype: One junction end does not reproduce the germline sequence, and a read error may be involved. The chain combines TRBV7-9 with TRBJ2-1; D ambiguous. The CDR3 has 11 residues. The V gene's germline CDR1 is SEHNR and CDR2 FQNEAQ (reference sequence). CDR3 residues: CANSLGNEQFF. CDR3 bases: TGTGCCAACAGCTTGGGGAATGAGCAGTTCTTC.

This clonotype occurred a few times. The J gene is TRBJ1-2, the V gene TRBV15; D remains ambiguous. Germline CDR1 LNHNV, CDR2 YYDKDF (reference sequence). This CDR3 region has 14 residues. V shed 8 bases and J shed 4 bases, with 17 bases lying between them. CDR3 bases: TGTGCCACCGGTGCGGGCGCGGCCGGCTATGGCTACACCTTC. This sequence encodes CATGAGAAGYGYTF.

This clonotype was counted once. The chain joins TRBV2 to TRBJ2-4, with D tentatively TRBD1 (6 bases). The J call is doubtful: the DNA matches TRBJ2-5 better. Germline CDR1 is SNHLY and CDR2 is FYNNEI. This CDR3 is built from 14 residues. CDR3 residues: CASSGGGWQETQYF. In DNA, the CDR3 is TGTGCCAGCAGTGGAGGGGGATGGCAAGAGACCCAGTACTTC.

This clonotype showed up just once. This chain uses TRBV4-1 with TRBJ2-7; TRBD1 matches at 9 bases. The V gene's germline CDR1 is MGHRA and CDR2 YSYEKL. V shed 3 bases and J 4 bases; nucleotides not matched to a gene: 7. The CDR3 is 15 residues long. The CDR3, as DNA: TGCGCCAGCAGCCATACCGGGACAGGGCGTTACGAGCAGTACTTC. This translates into CASSHTGTGRYEQYF.

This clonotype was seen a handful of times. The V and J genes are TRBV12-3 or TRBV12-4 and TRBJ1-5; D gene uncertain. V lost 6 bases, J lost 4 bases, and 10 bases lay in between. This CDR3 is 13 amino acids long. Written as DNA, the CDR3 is TGTGCCAGCAGCAGGAGGGAAAATCAGCCCCAGCATTTT. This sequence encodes CASSRRENQPQHF.

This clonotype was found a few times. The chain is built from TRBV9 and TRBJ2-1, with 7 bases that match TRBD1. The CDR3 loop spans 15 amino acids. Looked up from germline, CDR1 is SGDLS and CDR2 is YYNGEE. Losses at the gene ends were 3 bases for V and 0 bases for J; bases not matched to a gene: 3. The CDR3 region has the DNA TGTGCCAGCAGCGCCACAGGGGACTCCTACAATGAGCAGTTCTTC. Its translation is CASSATGDSYNEQFF.

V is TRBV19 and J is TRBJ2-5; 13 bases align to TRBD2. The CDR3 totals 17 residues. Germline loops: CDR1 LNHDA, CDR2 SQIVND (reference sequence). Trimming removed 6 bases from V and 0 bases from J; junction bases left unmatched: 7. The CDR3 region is CASSPGLAGMYQETQYF. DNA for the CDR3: TGTGCCAGTAGCCCGGGACTAGCGGGGATGTACCAAGAGACCCAGTACTTC.

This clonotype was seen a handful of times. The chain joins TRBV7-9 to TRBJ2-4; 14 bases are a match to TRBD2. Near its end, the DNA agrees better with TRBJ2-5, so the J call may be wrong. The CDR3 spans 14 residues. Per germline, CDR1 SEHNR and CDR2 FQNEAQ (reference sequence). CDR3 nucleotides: TGTGCCAGCAGCCGGGGACTAGCGGGGGTGACCCAGTACTTC. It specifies CASSRGLAGVTQYF.

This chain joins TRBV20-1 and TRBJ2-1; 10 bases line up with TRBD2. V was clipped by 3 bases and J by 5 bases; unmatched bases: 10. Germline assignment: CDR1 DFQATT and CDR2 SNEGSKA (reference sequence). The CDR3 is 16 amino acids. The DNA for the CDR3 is TGCAGTGCTAGTGTGGCTAGCGGGGGCCCGAACAATGAGCAGTTCTTC. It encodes CSASVASGGPNNEQFF.

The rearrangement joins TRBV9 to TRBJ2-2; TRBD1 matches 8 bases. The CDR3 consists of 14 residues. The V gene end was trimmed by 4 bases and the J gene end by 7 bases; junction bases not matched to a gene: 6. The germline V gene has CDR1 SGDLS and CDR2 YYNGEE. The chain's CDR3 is CASSPRTGYGELFF. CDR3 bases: TGTGCCAGCAGCCCGCGGACAGGGTACGGGGAGCTGTTTTTT. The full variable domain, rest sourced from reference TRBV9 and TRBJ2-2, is DSGVTQTPKHLITATGQRVTLRCSPRSGDLSVYWYQQSLDQGLQFLIQYYNGEERAKGNILERFSAQQFPDLHSELNLSSLELGDSALYFCASSPRTGYGELFFGEGSRLTVL.